This T cell receptor (beta chain) was found in a study of cytomegalovirus exposure and HLA in healthy donors. About the research overall: There were around 100 million unique TCR beta sequences, drawn from roughly 200 million T cells, in an earlier analysis. Study outcomes and limitations: The HLA-A and HLA-B alleles of most subjects were reportedly predicted accurately from TCR beta sequences. Available immune exposure information covered CMV serostatus only. The study flagged around 150 TCR beta chains as cytomegalovirus-associated.

Worth noting for this clone: The antigen is unknown.

The PCR employed 60 Vbeta primers together with 13 Jbeta primers. Generated by immunoSEQ multiplex PCR, the TCRdb table keeps only in-frame clones and is missing some. The data show some 90,000 clones, roughly 80% seen once. V lost 3 bases, J lost 3 bases, and 8 bases stayed unmatched. Germline CDR1 reads KGHSH; CDR2 reads LQKENI. The CDR3 consists of 15 residues. This TCR derives from a man in his fifties or sixties in good health and CMV-seropositive. The sequenced material came from PBMCs. The chain combines TRBV18 with TRBJ2-7; 7 bases agree with TRBD1. CDR3 DNA: TGTGCCAGCTCACCTAAGGACAGGACCCTCTACGAGCAGTACTTC. Translating it yields CASSPKDRTLYEQYF.